The rows below give T cell receptor beta chains drawn from one sample of a study of blood T cell repertoires in COVID-19. Sequencing was performed with immunoSEQ multiplex PCR; in TCRdb, only in-frame clones are kept and a portion is missing. The data show 100,000 to 150,000 clones, around 88% seen once. The sequenced sample was peripheral blood. These receptors came from an elderly man with active or convalescent COVID-19. The CDR3 runs from the conserved cysteine through the conserved F or W. D genes are given only for firm matches. Clone size appears in some rows only: once, few, many, or a class for an expanded clone.

size: NA
J: TRBJ2-7
D: NA
V: TRBV7-9
DNA: TGTGCCAGCAGCGACTTTCAATCCTACGAGCAGTACTTC
CDR3: CASSDFQSYEQYF

size: NA
J: TRBJ1-5
D: NA
V: TRBV5-1
DNA: TGCGCCAGCAGCTTGGAGCGGGGACCCAATCAGCCCCAGCATTTT
CDR3: CASSLERGPNQPQHF

size: NA
J: TRBJ1-1
D: TRBD1
V: TRBV7-8
DNA: TGTGCCAGCAGCTCCTGGACAGGATATACCATGAACACTGAAGCTTTCTTT
CDR3: CASSSWTGYTMNTEAFF

size: NA
J: TRBJ2-1
D: TRBD1
V: TRBV6-5
DNA: TGTGCCAGCGGTCAACCCGGACAGGCAAGCGCGCAGTTCTTC
CDR3: CASGQPGQASAQFF

size: NA
J: TRBJ2-3
D: NA
V: TRBV4-2
DNA: TGTGCCAGCAGCCAAGTTCGTCTAGATACGCAGTATTTT
CDR3: CASSQVRLDTQYF

size: NA
J: TRBJ1-3
D: NA
V: TRBV4-3
DNA: TGCGCCAGCAGCCAAGATCGGGAGTTCTCTGGAAACACCATATATTTT
CDR3: CASSQDREFSGNTIYF

size: NA
J: TRBJ2-7
D: TRBD2
V: TRBV27
DNA: TGTGCCAGCAACTCGGGGGGGGAGCAGTACTTC
CDR3: CASNSGGEQYF

size: once
J: TRBJ1-5
D: TRBD1
V: TRBV7-2
DNA: TGTGCCAGCAGCACTACAGGGGGCGGCCAGCCCCAGCATTTT
CDR3: CASSTTGGGQPQHF

size: NA
J: TRBJ2-7
D: NA
V: TRBV9
DNA: TGTGCCAGCAGCGTAGGTGACAGACCTACCGAGCAGTACTTC
CDR3: CASSVGDRPTEQYF

size: NA
J: TRBJ2-7
D: NA
V: TRBV19
DNA: TGTGCCAGTAGTATGAGGCAGCAAAACGAGCAGTACTTC
CDR3: CASSMRQQNEQYF

size: NA
J: TRBJ1-5
D: TRBD1
V: TRBV28
DNA: TGTGCCAGCATCGCGCGAGGGGGCGATCAGCCCCAGCATTTT
CDR3: CASIARGGDQPQHF

size: NA
J: TRBJ1-2
D: NA
V: TRBV5-3
DNA: TGTGCCAGAAGCGCGGCGGTGGTTCCTAACTATGGCTACACCTTC
CDR3: CARSAAVVPNYGYTF

size: NA
J: TRBJ2-1
D: TRBD1
V: TRBV5-7
DNA: TGTGCCAGCAGCTTGGCAGGGGGCGGCTACAATGAGCAGTTCTTC
CDR3: CASSLAGGGYNEQFF

size: NA
J: TRBJ1-4
D: NA
V: TRBV5-1
DNA: TGCGCCAGCAGCTTGGCCGGACAGAGGGAAAAACTGTTTTTT
CDR3: CASSLAGQREKLFF

size: NA
J: TRBJ1-3
D: NA
V: TRBV6-6
DNA: TGTGCCAGCAGACCAACCGGGGACTCTGGAAACACCATATATTTT
CDR3: CASRPTGDSGNTIYF